This T cell receptor beta chain was retrieved from a study of T cell changes during pregnancy in multiple sclerosis. Trimming removed 5 bases from V and 5 bases from J, with 3 bases in between. Looked up from germline, CDR1 is PRHDT and CDR2 is FYEKMQ (reference sequence). The CDR3 contains 11 residues. A word on this clone: Other DNA sequences in this specimen translate into the identical CDR3.

The method was immunoSEQ multiplex PCR; TCRdb's version includes in-frame clones alone and lacks a portion of them. Here the sample spans fewer than 50,000 clones, about 90% being singletons. The sample consisted of CD8+ T cells from peripheral blood mononuclear cells, taken after pregnancy. The clonotype comes from a female donor with multiple sclerosis, enrolled in a pregnancy study. The chain recombines TRBV13 with TRBJ2-2; D is uncertain. The CDR3 sequence: CASSLTGELFF. The CDR3 coding sequence is TGTGCCAGCAGCCTGACCGGGGAGCTGTTTTTT.